Following are 27 T cell receptor beta chains from one sample sequenced in a study of shared clonotypes between healthy human individuals. Produced via immunoSEQ multiplex PCR; TCRdb's table is partial and in-frame only. This table has a few million clones, approximately 94% appearing once. Source material: naive CD4+ T cells sorted from blood. The subset was: CD45RA+ positively selected. Receptors were obtained from a man aged 18 to 30 in good health.

V gene TRBV5-1 combines with J gene TRBJ1-1, with D possibly TRBD1 on 6 matching bases. With 4 bases removed from V and 3 bases from J, the gap between germline ends came to 13 bases. Germline V CDR1 and CDR2: SGHRS, YFSETQ. This CDR3 is 14 amino acids long. The CDR3 region has the DNA TGCGCCAGCAGCGTCGACAGGACCTACACTGAAGCTTTCTTT. Protein product: CASSVDRTYTEAFF.

Regarding this clone: An end of the junction differs from the germline gene, which may be a read error. The V and J genes are TRBV30 and TRBJ1-2; D unresolved. Germline values: CDR1 GTSNPN, CDR2 SVGIG (reference sequence). CDR3 length: 13 residues. The CDR3 loop reads CAWSREGNFGYTF. The CDR3 DNA follows: TGTGCCTGGAGTCGGGAAGGGAACTTTGGCTACACCTTC.

This chain uses TRBV18 with TRBJ1-4, with 12 bases aligning to TRBD1. The germline V gene has CDR1 KGHSH and CDR2 LQKENI. The CDR3 totals 15 residues. V gave up 2 bases and J gave up 10 bases; unmatched junction bases: 5. The CDR3 DNA sequence: TGTGCCAGCTCACCAGTGGGACAGGGGGCCGGAAAACTGTTTTTT. It encodes CASSPVGQGAGKLFF.

V and J are TRBV30 and TRBJ2-7; D is unclear. V gave up 0 bases and J gave up 2 bases, with 8 bases separating them. Germline V gene data show CDR1 as GTSNPN and CDR2 as SVGIG (reference sequence). This CDR3 has 13 residues. The CDR3 sequence is CAWSVWAPYEQYF. The CDR3 region has the DNA TGTGCCTGGAGTGTGTGGGCGCCCTACGAGCAGTACTTC.

This clone was seen a handful of times. The V and J genes are TRBV7-2 and TRBJ1-5; D is perhaps TRBD1 (5 bases). The CDR3 is 14 residues long. Per germline, CDR1 SGHTA and CDR2 FQGNSA. V was cut by 6 bases and J by 3 bases, with 12 bases left in between. The CDR3 nucleotides are TGTGCCAGCAGTCGATCAGGGACCAATCAGCCCCAGCATTTT. It encodes CASSRSGTNQPQHF. The full variable domain, in which reference TRBV7-2 and TRBJ1-5 provide the parts outside the CDR3, is GAGVSQSPSNKVTEKGKDVELRCDPISGHTALYWYRQSLGQGLEFLIYFQGNSAPDKSGLPSDRFSAERTGGSVSTLTIQRTQQEDSAVYLCASSRSGTNQPQHFGDGTRLSIL.

The chain couples TRBV27 to TRBJ1-5; D gene uncertain. The CDR3 consists of 15 residues. The ends were cut back, 4 bases at V and 2 bases at J, with 12 bases in the middle. CDR1 and CDR2 (germline): MNHEY, SMNVEV (reference sequence). The CDR3 DNA sequence: TGTGCCAGCAGTTCGCTCGGGATAGGCAATCAGCCCCAGCATTTT. This sequence encodes CASSSLGIGNQPQHF.

The rearrangement joins TRBV7-3 to TRBJ2-5; tentatively, D is TRBD1 (6 bases). CDR3 length: 13 residues. The V and J ends lost 5 bases and 4 bases respectively, with 11 bases between them. From germline, CDR1 is SGHTA and CDR2 FQGTGA. The CDR3 coding sequence is TGTGCCAGCAGCCCGCAGGGGTCAGAGACCCAGTACTTC. Translating it yields CASSPQGSETQYF. Looking up the rest from reference TRBV7-3 and TRBJ2-5 gives the full variable domain: GAGVSQTPSNKVTEKGKYVELRCDPISGHTALYWYRQSLGQGPEFLIYFQGTGAADDSGLPNDRFFAVRPEGSVSTLKIQRTERGDSAVYLCASSPQGSETQYFGPGTRLLVL.

The genes are TRBV4-1 and TRBJ2-3; 9 bases line up with TRBD2. This CDR3 spans 15 amino acids. The trim removed 5 bases at V and 4 bases at J, leaving 7 bases unmatched. Germline CDR1 is MGHRA and CDR2 is YSYEKL. CDR3 in DNA: TGCGCCAGCAGCTTCATAGCGGGAGTTTCAGATACGCAGTATTTT. It is translated as CASSFIAGVSDTQYF.

As for this clone: Sequence at one end of the junction differs from germline and may be a read error. J is TRBJ1-2 and V is TRBV7-7; D is unresolved. CDR1 SSHAT and CDR2 FNYEAQ come from the germline V gene (reference sequence). This CDR3 comprises 15 residues. The CDR3 DNA sequence: TGTGCTAGCAGCTTAAGGCATTCGTGGGGTTGTGGCTACACCTTC. The encoded protein is CASSLRHSWGCGYTF.

J is TRBJ1-1 and V is TRBV28; weak D call: TRBD1 (5 bases). CDR3 length equals 16 residues. Trimming removed 4 bases at V and 12 bases at J, with 27 bases between. Germline V gives CDR1 MDHEN, CDR2 SYDVKM. The CDR3: CASSYLALARAVGSFF. The CDR3, as DNA: TGTGCCAGCAGTTACCTTGCTCTGGCCAGGGCCGTTGGATCTTTCTTT.

The rearrangement links TRBV30 to TRBJ1-4; D may be TRBD1 (5 bases). Looked up from germline, CDR1 is GTSNPN and CDR2 is SVGIG (reference sequence). The germline V and J ends were trimmed by 5 bases and 6 bases, with 16 bases remaining between them. The CDR3 has 14 residues. The CDR3 sequence: CAWGVRGIHEKLFF. CDR3 nucleotides: TGTGCCTGGGGGGTACGGGGGATTCATGAAAAACTGTTTTTT.

The rearrangement joins TRBV9 to TRBJ1-6; D may be TRBD1 (6 bases). Between the trimmed V and J ends, which lost 0 bases and 0 bases, there was a span of 13 bases. CDR3 length equals 18 residues. Germline CDR1 is SGDLS and CDR2 is YYNGEE. This CDR3 reads CASSVDEGGSSYNSPLHF. The CDR3 bases are TGTGCCAGCAGCGTAGATGAGGGGGGAAGCTCCTATAATTCACCCCTCCACTTT.

V gene TRBV6-6 combines with J gene TRBJ1-6; 7 positions agree with TRBD1. V was pared by 5 bases and J by 7 bases, with 2 bases of the junction left unmatched. This CDR3 is 13 amino acids long. Per germline, CDR1 MNHNY and CDR2 SVGAGI (reference sequence). CDR3 in amino acids: CASSTGVNSPLHF. CDR3 nucleotides: TGTGCCAGCAGTACAGGGGTCAATTCACCCCTCCACTTT.

The rearrangement links TRBV28 to TRBJ2-6; possible D gene TRBD2, 6 bases. Germline loops: CDR1 MDHEN, CDR2 SYDVKM. With 5 bases removed from V and 0 bases from J, the gap between germline ends came to 17 bases. There are 18 residues in the CDR3. CDR3 DNA: TGTGCCAGCAGTCCATGGGACTCCATGCTCTCTGGGGCCAACGTCCTGACTTTC. Its protein product is CASSPWDSMLSGANVLTF.

V usage is TRBV5-1 and J usage is TRBJ1-2; D gene unclear. Per the germline V gene, CDR1 is SGHRS and CDR2 is YFSETQ. CDR3 length: 14 amino acids. V shed 0 bases and J shed 6 bases, with 12 bases lying between them. The CDR3 reads CASSLEPGIHGYTF. The CDR3, as DNA: TGCGCCAGCAGCTTGGAGCCGGGGATTCATGGCTACACCTTC.

The table lists this clone with a count of one. The V gene is TRBV7-6, the J gene TRBJ2-2; D call uncertain. The germline V gene has CDR1 SGHVS and CDR2 FNYEAQ. The ends were cut back, 2 bases at V and 4 bases at J, with 14 bases in the middle. The length of the CDR3 is 16 residues. The CDR3 coding sequence is TGTGCCAGCAGCTTATCCGGTCCCGTTATCACCGGGGAGCTGTTTTTT. Translation gives CASSLSGPVITGELFF.

This chain connects TRBV5-1 to TRBJ2-3; possibly TRBD1 for D (6 bases). V dropped 4 bases and J dropped 2 bases, with 14 bases sitting between them. Germline loops: CDR1 SGHRS, CDR2 YFSETQ. The CDR3 contains 15 residues. CDR3 DNA sequence: TGCGCCAGCAGCCCGACAGGTCCGTACACAGATACGCAGTATTTT. Residues: CASSPTGPYTDTQYF.

This clone was detected only a few times. CDR3 sequence reads: CASSEFQGAGNEQFF. The CDR3 bases are TGCGCCAGCAGTGAGTTTCAGGGGGCGGGCAATGAGCAGTTCTTC. The V call is TRBV10-1, the J call TRBJ2-1; 8 bases are a match to TRBD1. Germline-derived CDR1 and CDR2 are WNHNN and SYGVQD (reference sequence). CDR3 length: 15 residues. The ends lost 1 base at V and 6 bases at J; junction bases unmatched: 5.

The gene calls are TRBV5-4 and TRBJ1-1; 10 bases match TRBD1. The CDR3 extends over 15 amino acids. V lost 4 bases to trimming and J lost 1 base; unmatched junction nucleotides: 4. Germline V lookup: CDR1 SGHNT, CDR2 YYREEE (reference sequence). Here the CDR3 DNA reads TGTGCCAGCAGCGACAGGGGGCAGCGGAACACTGAAGCTTTCTTT. It codes for CASSDRGQRNTEAFF.

This chain joins TRBV7-2 and TRBJ1-6; tentatively, D is TRBD1 (5 bases). This CDR3 has 15 residues. Trimming took 2 bases from V and 0 from J, leaving 5 bases between them. Germline loops: CDR1 SGHTA, CDR2 FQGNSA. For the CDR3, the DNA is TGTGCCAGCAGCTTACAGGGCTCCTATAATTCACCCCTCCACTTT. As protein: CASSLQGSYNSPLHF.

The gene calls are TRBV27 and TRBJ2-5, with 11 bases aligning to TRBD2. Looked up from germline, CDR1 is MNHEY and CDR2 is SMNVEV (reference sequence). With V trimmed by 3 bases and J by 5 bases, 5 bases remained unmatched. This CDR3 comprises 15 residues. In nucleotides, the CDR3 is TGTGCCAGCAGTTTCCTAGCGGGGGGAGAGGAGACCCAGTACTTC. It specifies CASSFLAGGEETQYF.

For this clone: Distinct nucleotide sequences in the sample also encode this CDR3. J is TRBJ1-5 and V is TRBV19, with D perhaps TRBD1 (5 bases). The CDR3 loop spans 13 amino acids. Deletions cut 3 bases from V and 7 bases from J, with 10 bases between. Germline assignment: CDR1 LNHDA and CDR2 SQIVND (reference sequence). The CDR3 loop is CASSIQGGQPQHF. CDR3 in DNA: TGTGCCAGTAGTATTCAGGGTGGCCAGCCCCAGCATTTT. The whole variable domain, filled in from reference TRBV19 and TRBJ1-5, reads DGGITQSPKYLFRKEGQNVTLSCEQNLNHDAMYWYRQDPGQGLRLIYYSQIVNDFQKGDIAEGYSVSREKKESFPLTVTSAQKNPTAFYLCASSIQGGQPQHFGDGTRLSIL.

This clone has only one observation. The genes are TRBV10-3 and TRBJ1-1, with a tentative D call TRBD1 (5 bases). V was cut by 4 bases and J by 4 bases, with 13 bases left in between. The CDR3 contains 14 residues. CDR1 is ENHRY and CDR2 is SYGVKD in the germline V gene. This CDR3 is CAISVGREGTEAFF. DNA for the CDR3: TGTGCCATCAGTGTGGGCAGGGAGGGCACTGAAGCTTTCTTT.

The rearrangement joins TRBV5-6 to TRBJ2-5; D not resolved. Germline V gene data show CDR1 as SGHDT and CDR2 as YYEEEE. The CDR3 has 12 amino acids. Trimming stripped 0 bases from V and 3 bases from J, with 3 bases between. Here the CDR3 reads CASSLGKETQYF. CDR3 sequence (DNA): TGTGCCAGCAGCTTGGGGAAAGAGACCCAGTACTTC.

The chain joins TRBV11-2 to TRBJ1-1; D gene uncertain. Germline CDR1 is SGHAT and CDR2 is FQNNGV. This CDR3 spans 14 amino acids. The ends were cut back, 0 bases at V and 0 bases at J, with 5 bases in the middle. The CDR3 sequence: CASSLDHLNTEAFF. The CDR3 nucleotides are TGTGCCAGCAGCTTAGATCACTTGAACACTGAAGCTTTCTTT.

The gene calls are TRBV2 and TRBJ2-3; D is possibly TRBD1 (6 bases). Germline CDR1 and CDR2: SNHLY and FYNNEI. V was trimmed by 7 bases and J by 1 base, leaving 15 bases between them. CDR3 length: 15 residues. The CDR3 DNA is TGTGCCAGCAATAGACAGGAGTCGGGCACAGATACGCAGTATTTT. It encodes CASNRQESGTDTQYF.

Comment on this clone: Additional DNA sequences in this sample encode the identical CDR3. V usage is TRBV9 and J usage is TRBJ2-5; the match to TRBD2 covers 11 bases. Germline V gene sequence: CDR1 SGDLS, CDR2 YYNGEE. This CDR3 contains 16 residues. V shed 0 bases and J 1 base; nucleotides not matched to a gene: 2. CDR3 residues: CASSVGTSGGQETQYF. The CDR3 DNA reads as TGTGCCAGCAGCGTAGGCACTAGCGGGGGCCAAGAGACCCAGTACTTC.